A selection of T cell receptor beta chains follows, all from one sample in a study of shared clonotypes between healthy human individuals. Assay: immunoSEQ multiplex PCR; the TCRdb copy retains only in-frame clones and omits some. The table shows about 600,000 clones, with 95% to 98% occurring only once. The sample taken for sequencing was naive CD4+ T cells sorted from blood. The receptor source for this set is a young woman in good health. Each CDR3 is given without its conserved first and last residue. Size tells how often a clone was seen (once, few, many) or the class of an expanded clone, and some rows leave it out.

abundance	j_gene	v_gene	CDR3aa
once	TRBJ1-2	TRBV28	ASSDRAYGYT
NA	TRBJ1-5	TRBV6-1	ASSVLGTGGISNQPQH
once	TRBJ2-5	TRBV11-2	ASSPYPGGYETQY
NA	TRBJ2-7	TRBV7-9	ASRNLSWTSTYEQY
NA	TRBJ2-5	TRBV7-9	ASSSPRGNEGETQY
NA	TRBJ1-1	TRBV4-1	ASSPTAIGGLNTEAF
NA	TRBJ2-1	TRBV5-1	ASSLIRGSYNEQF
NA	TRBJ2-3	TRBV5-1	ASSLGVGQGTDTQY
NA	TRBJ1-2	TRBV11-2	ASSLDRTGGYT
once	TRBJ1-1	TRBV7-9	ASSDRATEAF
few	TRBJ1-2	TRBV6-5	ASFRDGGYT
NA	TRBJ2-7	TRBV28	ASTQPGGPIREQY
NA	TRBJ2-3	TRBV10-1	ASSGGVDTDTQY
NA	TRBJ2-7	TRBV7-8	ASSASDRASYEQY
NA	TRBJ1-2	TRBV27	ASSLIGRSYGYT
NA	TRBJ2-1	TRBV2	ASSRTSGYYNEQF
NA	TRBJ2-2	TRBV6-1	ASRYGQGETGELF
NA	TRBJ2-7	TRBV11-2	ASSLDRTAASGEQY